This is a list of T cell receptor beta chains from one sample in a study of CD8 T cells in ankylosing spondylitis. TCRdb re-analysed the 5' RACE reads in MiXCR, keeping a single row per CDR3 protein. The sample lists some 150,000 distinct CDR3 sequences, over 9.5% occurring once. Sequencing was performed on blood, either unsorted or a sorted T cell fraction (not recorded which). These receptors originate from a female donor with ankylosing spondylitis or in good health (not recorded which). The CDR3 runs from the conserved cysteine through the conserved F or W. Each record gives: D gene, J gene, V gene, CDR3 protein. D genes are given only for firm matches.

>NA|TRBJ2-1|TRBV4-2
CATSLGVYDEQFF
>TRBD2|TRBJ2-2|TRBV7-2
CASSGLAGEGGELFF
>NA|TRBJ2-3|TRBV21-1
CATDRPLSGSKTDTQYF
>NA|TRBJ2-7|TRBV5-1
CASSSGSGLGRYF
>TRBD1|TRBJ1-5|TRBV19
CASSDRTGLGSNQPQHF
>NA|TRBJ1-1|TRBV28
CASTQTGNTEAFF
>NA|TRBJ2-2|TRBV4-2
CATGQSLTGELFF
>NA|TRBJ2-3|TRBV29-1
CSHTREITDTQYF
>NA|TRBJ1-2|TRBV5-1
CASSLGSGANYGYTF
>NA|TRBJ1-1|TRBV29-1
CSVRRESTEAFF
>TRBD1|TRBJ2-7|TRBV19
CASSIGGTGRTYEQYF
>TRBD2|TRBJ2-1|TRBV5-5
CASSHVAGGNEQFF
>TRBD1|TRBJ1-2|TRBV3-1
CASSQVPTGTGPFYGYTF
>NA|TRBJ2-7|TRBV6-1
CASILDSSYEQYF
>NA|TRBJ1-1|TRBV29-1
CSVAESTEAFF
>NA|TRBJ1-1|TRBV5-1
CASSDQVEAFF
>NA|TRBJ1-6|TRBV5-1
CASSLSGTDSSYNSPLHF
>NA|TRBJ2-7|TRBV12-3/TRBV12-4
CASSSGGRGTYEQYF
>NA|TRBJ2-3|TRBV12-3/TRBV12-4
CASSFNAGVGDTQYF
>TRBD2|TRBJ2-3|TRBV11-1
CASSLALGLAAYTDTQYF
>NA|TRBJ2-1|TRBV29-1
CSAWIRSLNEQFF
>NA|TRBJ1-6|TRBV5-6
CASSLLGSPLHF
>NA|TRBJ2-1|TRBV20-1
CSARHIRDEQFF
>TRBD2|TRBJ2-7|TRBV20-1
CSARIAGGSSYEQYF
>NA|TRBJ1-1|TRBV7-2
CASSFSWEPDTEAFF
>TRBD1|TRBJ1-1|TRBV2
CASRDRENTEAFF